A single sample is the source of the 10 T cell receptor beta chains below, sequenced in a study of cytomegalovirus exposure and HLA in healthy donors. The PCR ran on 60 Vbeta and 13 Jbeta primers. TCRdb's copy holds only in-frame clones and misses some; the assay was immunoSEQ multiplex PCR. The sample lists approximately 150,000 clones; approximately 80% were seen once. Sequenced input: PBMCs. These TCRs come from a man aged 18-30 years in good health and CMV-seropositive.

J is TRBJ2-2 and V is TRBV30; tentatively, D is TRBD1 (6 bases). Trimming shortened V by 3 bases and J by 3 bases, and 17 bases separated the two germline ends. The CDR3 spans 16 residues. Germline assignment: CDR1 GTSNPN and CDR2 SVGIG (reference sequence). The CDR3 here is CAWSGDVDSYTGELFF. The CDR3 bases are TGTGCCTGGAGCGGGGATGTGGACAGTTACACCGGGGAGCTGTTTTTT.

This chain links TRBV5-1 with TRBJ1-2, with 9 bases fitting TRBD1. The V gene's germline CDR1 is SGHRS and CDR2 YFSETQ. After removal of 4 bases from V and 7 bases from J, the junction contained 11 bases not matched to a gene. The CDR3 is 15 amino acids. The CDR3: CASSPGTGRLSGYTF. CDR3 in DNA: TGCGCCAGCAGCCCAGGGACAGGGCGCCTTTCTGGCTACACCTTC.

The chain couples TRBV7-8 to TRBJ2-6; the D is unclear. V lost 1 base, J lost 2 bases, and 6 bases lay in between. Germline CDR1 is SGHVS and CDR2 is FQNEAQ. There are 15 residues in the CDR3. CDR3 in amino acids: CASSLGSAGANVLTF. The CDR3 region has the DNA TGTGCCAGCAGCTTAGGGAGTGCTGGGGCCAACGTCCTGACTTTC.

The rearrangement joins TRBV2 to TRBJ1-2; no clear D. Germline assignment: CDR1 SNHLY and CDR2 FYNNEI. This CDR3 region has 13 residues. Deletions cut 10 bases from V and 4 bases from J, with 16 bases between. The CDR3 bases are TGTGCCATCTCGAGGGAGGACTCCTATGGCTACACCTTC. Translating gives CAISREDSYGYTF.

The rearrangement joins TRBV19 to TRBJ1-2; 9 bases agree with TRBD1. The trim removed 1 base at V and 2 bases at J, leaving 11 bases unmatched. Per the germline V gene, CDR1 is LNHDA and CDR2 is SQIVND (reference sequence). The CDR3 is 18 residues long. The CDR3 region has the DNA TGTGCCAGTAGTATAGCAGGGACAGGGATAAAGAGGAACTATGGCTACACCTTC. Encoded protein: CASSIAGTGIKRNYGYTF.

The V gene is TRBV5-8, the J gene TRBJ1-5, with D perhaps matching TRBD1 (5 bases). CDR3 length: 18 residues. CDR1 and CDR2 (germline): SGHTS, YDEGEE. V was pared by 0 bases and J by 0 bases, with 16 bases between. The CDR3 DNA follows: TGTGCCAGCAGCTTGGGTTATTCGCAGGGCTATAGCAATCAGCCCCAGCATTTT. Protein sequence: CASSLGYSQGYSNQPQHF.

The gene calls are TRBV6-5 and TRBJ2-7, with a possible D match to TRBD2 (5 bases). Germline V gene lookup returns CDR1 MNHEY and CDR2 SVGAGI. The length of the CDR3 is 15 residues. V dropped 5 bases and J dropped 3 bases, with 17 bases sitting between them. CDR3 sequence reads: CASSPPQDWNYEQYF. Here the CDR3 DNA reads TGTGCCAGCAGTCCACCCCAGGACTGGAACTACGAGCAGTACTTC.

The V call is TRBV7-2, the J call TRBJ2-6; D might be TRBD1 (6 bases). The V and J ends lost 1 base and 2 bases respectively, with 9 bases between them. CDR1 SGHTA and CDR2 FQGNSA come from the germline V gene. The length of the CDR3 is 16 residues. This CDR3 reads CASSLGGGAGANVLTF. The CDR3 DNA reads TGTGCCAGCAGCTTAGGTGGGGGCGCTGGGGCCAACGTCCTGACTTTC. The full variable domain, rest sourced from reference TRBV7-2 and TRBJ2-6, is GAGVSQSPSNKVTEKGKDVELRCDPISGHTALYWYRQSLGQGLEFLIYFQGNSAPDKSGLPSDRFSAERTGGSVSTLTIQRTQQEDSAVYLCASSLGGGAGANVLTFGAGSRLTVL.

The gene calls are TRBV5-5 and TRBJ2-1, with 10 bases matching TRBD2. The length of the CDR3 is 17 residues. Unmatched junction bases numbered 12, after V lost 0 bases and J lost 9 bases. The germline V gene has CDR1 SGHKS and CDR2 YYEKEE (reference sequence). CDR3: CASSLGLQGLAIREQFF. The CDR3 bases are TGTGCCAGCAGCTTGGGCCTCCAGGGACTAGCGATTCGTGAGCAGTTCTTC. The full variable domain, completed using reference TRBV5-5 and TRBJ2-1, is DAGVTQSPTHLIKTRGQQVTLRCSPISGHKSVSWYQQVLGQGPQFIFQYYEKEERGRGNFPDRFSARQFPNYSSELNVNALLLGDSALYLCASSLGLQGLAIREQFFGPGTRLTVL.

The chain couples TRBV4-2 to TRBJ2-3; 9 bases are a match to TRBD2. After removal of 3 bases from V and 5 bases from J, the junction contained 6 bases not matched to a gene. The CDR3 runs 15 residues. The germline V gene encodes CDR1 LGHNA and CDR2 YNFKEQ. CDR3 sequence reads: CASSHERTSEDTQYF. The DNA of the CDR3 is TGTGCCAGCAGCCATGAGAGGACTAGCGAAGATACGCAGTATTTT.